These 29 T cell receptor beta chains were all obtained from the same sample, sequenced in a study of cytomegalovirus exposure and HLA in healthy donors. Amplification used 60 Vbeta primers and 13 Jbeta primers. Only in-frame clones appear in the TCRdb table, and some are missing; sequencing was by immunoSEQ multiplex PCR. The data contain 200,000 to 250,000 clones, 70% to 90% of them singletons. Sequencing input: PBMCs. Receptors originate from a girl aged 2 to 10 in good health and CMV-seronegative.

This clone showed up just a few times. The rearrangement uses TRBV10-3 and TRBJ2-1, with D maybe TRBD2 (5 bases). V was clipped by 3 bases and J by 12 bases, with 12 bases between them. Per germline, CDR1 ENHRY and CDR2 SYGVKD. The CDR3 totals 12 residues. CDR3 coding DNA: TGTGCCATCAGTGATAATTGGCGGGCGCAGTTCTTC. The encoded protein is CAISDNWRAQFF.

This sequence joins TRBV9 and TRBJ2-3; 10 bases map to TRBD2. The ends lost 3 bases at V and 4 bases at J; junction bases unmatched: 11. CDR3 length: 17 amino acids. Per the germline V gene, CDR1 is SGDLS and CDR2 is YYNGEE. In nucleotides, the CDR3 is TGTGCCAGCAGCGGTGAGCGGGGGGGGATATCAGCAGATACGCAGTATTTT. It encodes CASSGERGGISADTQYF.

The CDR3 protein is CASSQEPGLGAYNEQFF. The CDR3 coding sequence is TGCGCCAGCAGCCAAGAACCGGGACTAGGAGCCTACAATGAGCAGTTCTTC. This chain links TRBV4-1 with TRBJ2-1; TRBD2 matches at 8 bases. Trimming took 0 bases from V and 2 from J; bases not matched to a gene: 6. Germline V gives CDR1 MGHRA, CDR2 YSYEKL. This CDR3 comprises 17 residues.

The chain recombines TRBV7-9 with TRBJ1-1; D might be TRBD1 (5 bases). CDR1 SEHNR and CDR2 FQNEAQ come from the germline V gene (reference sequence). The V end lost 5 bases, the J end lost 6 bases, and 10 bases lay between the germline ends. The CDR3 consists of 12 residues. CDR3 DNA sequence: TGTGCCAGCAGCAGGGGCCCGCCTGAAGCTTTCTTT. Its protein product is CASSRGPPEAFF.

The chain joins TRBV4-1 to TRBJ1-2; 8 nucleotides line up with TRBD1. There are 14 residues in the CDR3. Trimming removed 4 bases from V and 5 bases from J; junction bases left unmatched: 6. Per germline, CDR1 MGHRA and CDR2 YSYEKL. The CDR3, as DNA: TGCGCCAGCAGCCTGCAGGGGGCCCAATATGGCTACACCTTC. This encodes CASSLQGAQYGYTF.

V usage is TRBV6-6 and J usage is TRBJ1-2, with D uncertain. This CDR3 has 14 residues. V was pared by 2 bases and J by 6 bases, with 13 bases between. Per the germline V gene, CDR1 is MNHNY and CDR2 is SVGAGI (reference sequence). CDR3 sequence reads: CASSYGRPLNGYTF. The CDR3 coding sequence is TGTGCCAGCAGTTACGGGAGGCCCCTGAATGGCTACACCTTC.

The genes are TRBV10-3 and TRBJ2-7, with TRBD1 as a possible D gene (6 bases). The ends were cut back, 3 bases at V and 1 base at J, with 13 bases in the middle. Germline CDR1 reads ENHRY; CDR2 reads SYGVKD. This CDR3 spans 15 amino acids. CDR3 nucleotides: TGTGCCATCAGTGAATTAGGGGACAAGTCCTACGAGCAGTACTTC. This gives the protein CAISELGDKSYEQYF.

The CDR3 nucleotides read TGCGCCAGCAGCTTGGCAGGGGCTCTCACCTACGAGCAGTACTTC. This gives the protein CASSLAGALTYEQYF. This chain joins TRBV5-1 and TRBJ2-5, with D perhaps TRBD1 (6 bases). The J call may be mistaken, given a closer DNA end match to TRBJ2-7. This CDR3 comprises 15 residues. The germline CDR1 and CDR2 sequences are SGHRS and YFSETQ.

The J gene is TRBJ2-3, the V gene TRBV19; D unresolved. Germline CDR1 and CDR2: LNHDA and SQIVND (reference sequence). The ends were cut back, 0 bases at V and 2 bases at J, with 15 bases in the middle. The CDR3 sequence is 17 residues long. The DNA of the CDR3 is TGTGCCAGTAGTATAGATTTGGAACAGAAGGACACAGATACGCAGTATTTT. It is translated as CASSIDLEQKDTDTQYF.

The chain uses TRBV27 and TRBJ1-2, with D possibly being TRBD1 (5 bases). V lost 7 bases, J lost 7 bases, and 19 bases lay in between. In germline, CDR1 is MNHEY, CDR2 SMNVEV (reference sequence). CDR3 size: 14 residues. CDR3 bases: TGTGCCAGCAAATACGTAGGGGATGTGGGTGGCTACACCTTC. Translating gives CASKYVGDVGGYTF.

The CDR3 nucleotides are TGTGCCAGCAGTTGGACAGGGCTGTCCCTAAATGAAAAACTGTTTTTT. Translation gives CASSWTGLSLNEKLFF. The rearrangement joins TRBV6-5 to TRBJ1-4; 8 bases line up with TRBD1. The germline V gene encodes CDR1 MNHEY and CDR2 SVGAGI. The V segment lost 4 bases and the J segment 5 bases; nucleotides outside the gene matches: 9. This CDR3 has 16 residues.

The chain is built from TRBV10-1 and TRBJ1-5, with D unresolved. V gave up 6 bases and J gave up 7 bases, with 25 bases separating them. There are 17 residues in the CDR3. Germline V gives CDR1 WNHNN, CDR2 SYGVQD (reference sequence). CDR3 region: CASRRPAGMVVRQPQHF. CDR3 in DNA: TGCGCCAGCAGGCGTCCGGCGGGGATGGTGGTGCGACAGCCCCAGCATTTT.

The J gene is TRBJ2-7, the V gene TRBV11-2; 9 bases are shared with TRBD1. The trim removed 2 bases at V and 4 bases at J, leaving 6 bases unmatched. This CDR3 comprises 15 residues. Germline lookup yields CDR1 SGHAT and CDR2 FQNNGV. CDR3 sequence (DNA): TGTGCCAGCAGCTTATCTGTGACAGGGGGATACGAGCAGTACTTC. It translates to CASSLSVTGGYEQYF. The entire variable domain, with the rest obtained from reference TRBV11-2 and TRBJ2-7, is as follows: EAGVAQSPRYKIIEKRQSVAFWCNPISGHATLYWYQQILGQGPKLLIQFQNNGVVDDSQLPKDRFSAERLKGVDSTLKIQPAKLEDSAVYLCASSLSVTGGYEQYFGPGTRLTVT.

J is TRBJ2-2 and V is TRBV10-1, with D perhaps TRBD2 (6 bases). The CDR3 totals 14 residues. Germline assignment: CDR1 WNHNN and CDR2 SYGVQD (reference sequence). V lost 6 bases, J lost 1 base, and 9 bases lay in between. CDR3 in amino acids: CASRVAENTGELFF. The CDR3 nucleotides read TGCGCCAGCAGGGTAGCGGAGAACACCGGGGAGCTGTTTTTT.

The chain has TRBV30 and TRBJ1-2, with 10 bases lining up with TRBD1. The CDR3 is made up of 13 amino acids. J lost 6 bases, V lost 0 bases, and 1 base had no gene match. Germline-derived CDR1 and CDR2 are GTSNPN and SVGIG (reference sequence). As DNA, the CDR3 is TGTGCCTGGAGTGTCGGGACAGGGGATGGCTACACCTTC. Amino acids: CAWSVGTGDGYTF.

The chain recombines TRBV25-1 with TRBJ2-7; no firm D call. Trimming left V 3 bases short and J 5 bases short, with 11 bases between. Germline CDR1 reads MGHDK; CDR2 reads SYGVNS. This CDR3 region has 13 residues. The CDR3 DNA reads TGTGCCAGCAGTGACGTCGGGTACCACGAGCAGTACTTC. Translating gives CASSDVGYHEQYF.

This clone was found a few times. This sequence joins TRBV11-2 and TRBJ2-1; 9 bases map to TRBD1. CDR3 length equals 14 residues. The germline V gene has CDR1 SGHAT and CDR2 FQNNGV. V lost 8 bases, J lost 7 bases, and 9 bases stayed unmatched. This CDR3 reads CASGGQGFRNEQFF. The CDR3 nucleotides read TGTGCCAGCGGCGGACAGGGGTTTAGGAATGAGCAGTTCTTC.

The rearrangement links TRBV19 to TRBJ2-5; tentatively, D is TRBD2 (6 bases). V lost 3 bases, J lost 1 base, and 12 bases lay in between. Germline V gene data show CDR1 as LNHDA and CDR2 as SQIVND (reference sequence). The CDR3 loop spans 15 amino acids. CDR3 DNA sequence: TGTGCCAGTAGTATCGGGGCGGGACTCCAAGAGACCCAGTACTTC. Translated, it gives CASSIGAGLQETQYF.

The chain employs TRBV6-5 and TRBJ2-5; possibly TRBD2 for D (5 bases). Germline CDR1 is MNHEY and CDR2 is SVGAGI. V shed 6 bases and J shed 1 base, with 15 bases lying between them. This CDR3 comprises 15 residues. The CDR3 nucleotides read TGTGCCAGCAGGCCCCTGGTAGCGCCCCAAGAGACCCAGTACTTC. Protein sequence: CASRPLVAPQETQYF.

This clone occurred once. The V gene is TRBV14, the J gene TRBJ2-5; D is uncertain. The end of the DNA aligns better with TRBJ2-7, so the J call may be wrong. From germline, CDR1 is SGHDN and CDR2 FVKESK. The CDR3 extends over 13 amino acids. CDR3 DNA: TGTGCCAGCAGCCCATGGGATGACTACGAGCAGTACTTC. This sequence encodes CASSPWDDYEQYF.

The rearrangement links TRBV1 to TRBJ2-5; the table's D gene call, TRBD1, was not cross checked with the DNA. TRBV1 is designated a pseudogene. The CDR3 totals 12 residues. CDR3 residues: CTSSRKGETQYF. CDR3 bases: TGCACCAGCAGCCGAAAGGGGGAGACCCAGTACTTC.

This clone was observed once. V is TRBV28 and J is TRBJ2-5; TRBD1 is a possible D gene (6 bases). The germline V gene has CDR1 MDHEN and CDR2 SYDVKM. This CDR3 has 14 residues. Between the trimmed V and J ends, which lost 6 bases and 5 bases, there was a span of 16 bases. The CDR3 protein is CASSQHRVGETQYF. The CDR3 region has the DNA TGTGCCAGCAGCCAGCACAGGGTAGGGGAGACCCAGTACTTC.

The gene calls are TRBV2 and TRBJ2-3; D possibly corresponds to TRBD2 (6 bases). The CDR3 covers 15 residues. V lost 8 bases to trimming and J lost 1 base, with 16 bases between them. Germline values: CDR1 SNHLY, CDR2 FYNNEI. CDR3 in DNA: TGTGCCAGCGGATGGGTTAGCGGACGCACAGATACGCAGTATTTT. Its protein product is CASGWVSGRTDTQYF.

The V call is TRBV2, the J call TRBJ2-3; 10 positions match TRBD2. The germline gives CDR1 SNHLY, CDR2 FYNNEI. The CDR3 length is 16 residues. J gave up 1 base and V 6 bases, and 7 bases lay outside the gene matches. The CDR3 is CASRPAGGPGTDTQYF. In nucleotides, the CDR3 is TGTGCCAGCAGGCCAGCGGGAGGGCCGGGCACAGATACGCAGTATTTT. The full variable domain, rest sourced from reference TRBV2 and TRBJ2-3, is EPEVTQTPSHQVTQMGQEVILRCVPISNHLYFYWYRQILGQKVEFLVSFYNNEISEKSEIFDDQFSVERPDGSNFTLKIRSTKLEDSAMYFCASRPAGGPGTDTQYFGPGTRLTVL.

The chain recombines TRBV14 with TRBJ1-1, with D possibly being TRBD1 (5 bases). The V gene lost 7 bases and the J gene lost 0 bases, with 12 bases spanning the gap. The CDR3 loop spans 14 amino acids. CDR1 SGHDN and CDR2 FVKESK come from the germline V gene. DNA of the CDR3: TGTGCCAGCAAACCTGGGGCCTTGAACACTGAAGCTTTCTTT. Amino acid sequence: CASKPGALNTEAFF.

In this sample, this clone turned up a few times. CDR3 coding DNA: TGTGCCAGCAGATCGGAGGGTGGCACCGGGGAGCTGTTTTTT. It yields the protein CASRSEGGTGELFF. This rearrangement joins TRBV25-1 to TRBJ2-2; D perhaps matches TRBD2 (6 bases). The germline V gene encodes CDR1 MGHDK and CDR2 SYGVNS. V was trimmed by 6 bases and J by 4 bases, leaving 12 bases between them. The CDR3 has 14 amino acids.

This clone was detected only once. This chain joins TRBV5-6 and TRBJ2-5, with D perhaps matching TRBD2 (7 bases). CDR3 length: 18 residues. CDR1 is SGHDT, CDR2 YYEEEE, per germline. The V end was cut by 4 bases, the J end by 4 bases, with 26 bases between. The CDR3 DNA follows: TGTGCCAGCAGCCCCAAAAGTAGGGGGGGAGGCTTTGGAGAGACCCAGTACTTC. It translates to CASSPKSRGGGFGETQYF.

V usage is TRBV29-1 and J usage is TRBJ2-7, with D possibly TRBD2 on 6 matching bases. The V gene lost 5 bases and the J gene lost 1 base, with 9 bases spanning the gap. The CDR3 sequence is 12 residues long. Per germline, CDR1 SQVTM and CDR2 ANQGSEA. The CDR3: CSVRGGSYEQYF. In DNA, the CDR3 is TGCAGCGTTCGGGGAGGATCCTACGAGCAGTACTTC.

This clone was observed a few times. V and J are TRBV7-2 and TRBJ1-5; D is perhaps TRBD1 (5 bases). CDR1 is SGHTA, CDR2 FQGNSA, per germline. V dropped 2 bases and J dropped 4 bases, with 12 bases sitting between them. This CDR3 is 15 amino acids long. CDR3 coding DNA: TGTGCCAGCAGCTTACAAGGGCGGGGGAATCAGCCCCAGCATTTT. Its translation: CASSLQGRGNQPQHF.